The clone carrying this T cell receptor (beta chain) was observed a handful of times. Its matching antigen is unknown. The data belong to a study of CD8+CD57+ T cells in acquired aplastic anemia. As for the study in general: Each DNA sample taken from sorted CD4+ and CD8+ cells came to approximately 3 ug on average. Healthy donors averaged approximately 10 million reads for CD4+ cells.

Points from the study as a whole: The number of CD8+ CDR3 sequences shared by patients and controls was about 30. Significance was not reached for CD8+ Simpson's diversity between patients and controls.

The CDR3 extends over 14 amino acids. Deletions cut 3 bases from V and 2 bases from J, with 12 bases between. The germline V gene has CDR1 DFQATT and CDR2 SNEGSKA (reference sequence). Researchers used genomic DNA as the template to profile TCR beta VDJ and CDR3. TCRdb called the reads again in MiXCR, with one record for every CDR3 protein. Among about 210,000 distinct CDR3 sequences listed, over 55% were seen once. The sequence derives from a human donor in good health. This chain connects TRBV20-1 to TRBJ2-3; D is unresolved. Sequenced input: sorted CD4+, CD8+, or CD8+CD57+ T cells (not recorded which) from PBMCs. The CDR3 DNA reads as TGCAGTGCTAGTTTCCAGCAGCACACAGATACGCAGTATTTT. Protein product: CSASFQQHTDTQYF.